The clone carrying this TCR beta chain was seen a handful of times. The antigen remains undetermined. A second PCR of 7 to 11 cycles used a sample-barcoded 5' primer and a J-beta primer mix. Each cDNA molecule, via a template-switch adaptor with 12 random nucleotides, was tagged. MiXCR was run by TCRdb on the 5' RACE reads, yielding one entry per CDR3 protein. The table records over a million distinct CDR3 sequences, roughly 43% of them present only once. This specimen comes from a study of blood T cells in healthy people across ages. Points from the study as a whole: Researchers deemed the diversity estimates from one million T cells underestimates. Observed TCR beta diversity per million T cells went down as age went up. This fall followed a roughly linear course with age.

The ends were cut back, 5 bases at V and 4 bases at J, with 18 bases in the middle. The CDR3 extends over 16 amino acids. Germline V lookup: CDR1 SEHNR, CDR2 FQNEAQ (reference sequence). This receptor was identified in a woman between 18 and 30 years old in good health. Sequencing input: blood. The V and J genes are TRBV7-9 and TRBJ2-1, with D possibly TRBD2 on 6 matching bases. CDR3 bases: TGTGCCAGCAGCCCTACCGGAGGGCGGGAATACAATGAGCAGTTCTTC. Protein: CASSPTGGREYNEQFF. Together with reference TRBV7-9 and TRBJ2-1, the CDR3 gives the full variable domain: DTGVSQNPRHKITKRGQNVTFRCDPISEHNRLYWYRQTLGQGPEFLTYFQNEAQLEKSRLLSDRFSAERPKGSFSTLEIQRTEQGDSAMYLCASSPTGGREYNEQFFGPGTRLTVL.